A single sample is the source of the 26 T cell receptor beta chains below, sequenced in a study of blood T cells in healthy people across ages. Sample-barcoded 5' priming and a J-beta primer mix drove a second PCR of about 7 to 11 cycles. One entry per CDR3 protein, called by TCRdb with MiXCR from the 5' RACE reads. The top ten clones hold roughly 8% of a sample with about 1.7 million distinct CDR3 sequences, approximately 28% of them seen once. The sequencing sample was made of blood. Receptors were obtained from a woman under 40 in good health.

This clonotype turned up a few times. The chain has TRBV7-7 and TRBJ2-1; 10 nucleotides agree with TRBD2. Germline loops: CDR1 SSHAT, CDR2 FNYEAQ (reference sequence). J gave up 6 bases and V 5 bases, and 4 bases lay outside the gene matches. The CDR3 loop spans 14 amino acids. CDR3 bases: TGTGCCAGCAGCCTAACTAGCGGGATCAATGAGCAGTTCTTC. Translated: CASSLTSGINEQFF. The full variable domain, with the rest looked up from reference TRBV7-7 and TRBJ2-1, is GAGVSQSPRYKVTKRGQDVTLRCDPISSHATLYWYQQALGQGPEFLTYFNYEAQPDKSGLPSDRFSAERPEGSISTLTIQRTEQRDSAMYRCASSLTSGINEQFFGPGTRLTVL.

This clonotype appeared many times. The gene calls are TRBV20-1 and TRBJ1-2; D unresolved. The germline V and J ends were trimmed by 3 bases and 0 bases, with 8 bases remaining between them. This CDR3 spans 13 amino acids. Germline CDR1 is DFQATT and CDR2 is SNEGSKA (reference sequence). The CDR3 region is CSARPRANYGYTF. The CDR3 coding sequence is TGCAGTGCTAGGCCCAGAGCTAACTATGGCTACACCTTC.

The genes are TRBV28 and TRBJ2-7; tentatively, D is TRBD1 (6 bases). Trimming shortened V by 8 bases and J by 12 bases, and 26 bases separated the two germline ends. The CDR3 runs to 14 residues. The germline V gene encodes CDR1 MDHEN and CDR2 SYDVKM. The CDR3 region is CASGTLTGGRGLYF. The DNA of the CDR3 is TGTGCCAGCGGTACCCTGACAGGCGGGCGTGGGTTGTACTTC.

This clonotype has just a few counts. The chain joins TRBV4-2 to TRBJ2-1; 11 nucleotides align to TRBD2. The germline V gene has CDR1 LGHNA and CDR2 YNFKEQ. With 3 bases clipped from V and 8 bases from J, the junction kept 12 bases outside the gene matches. The CDR3 runs 17 residues. CDR3 residues: CASSQELLAGERDEQFF. The CDR3 DNA follows: TGTGCCAGCAGCCAGGAATTACTAGCGGGGGAGAGGGATGAGCAGTTCTTC.

This clonotype was seen many times. V is TRBV5-4 and J is TRBJ1-2, with 7 positions matching TRBD1. The V and J ends lost 2 bases and 6 bases, in that order; junction bases with no gene match: 7. The CDR3 covers 14 residues. Germline CDR1 SGHNT, CDR2 YYREEE (reference sequence). CDR3 DNA: TGTGCCAGCAGCTTTGGAGGGGGCAGGGATGGCTACACCTTC. Protein product: CASSFGGGRDGYTF.

The chain recombines TRBV27 with TRBJ1-2; D gene uncertain. CDR3 size: 15 residues. Trimming shortened V by 4 bases and J by 3 bases, and 15 bases separated the two germline ends. Germline CDR1 is MNHEY and CDR2 is SMNVEV (reference sequence). CDR3 residues: CASSSGSAGHYGYTF. DNA for the CDR3: TGTGCCAGCAGTTCGGGGTCGGCAGGCCACTATGGCTACACCTTC.

CDR3 DNA sequence: TGCAGTGCTAGCTTGACAGGGTCGGTGGGGGGCTACACCTTC. As protein: CSASLTGSVGGYTF. This chain joins TRBV20-1 and TRBJ1-2; 7 nucleotides match TRBD1. The CDR3 runs 14 residues. Trimming at V came to 3 bases and at J to 8 bases, leaving 12 bases not matched to a gene. Germline CDR1 and CDR2: DFQATT and SNEGSKA (reference sequence).

This rearrangement joins TRBV6-2 or TRBV6-3 to TRBJ2-7; maybe TRBD2 (6 bases). The CDR3 has 14 residues. Per the germline V gene, CDR1 is MNHEY and CDR2 is SVGEGT. V was trimmed by 2 bases and J by 3 bases, leaving 11 bases between them. In DNA, the CDR3 is TGTGCCAGCAGTTACGAGCGCGGGGACTACGAGCAGTACTTC. Encoded protein: CASSYERGDYEQYF.

This clonotype showed up many times. This chain links TRBV4-2 with TRBJ2-1; 7 bases line up with TRBD2. The CDR3 sequence is 15 residues long. Germline V CDR1 and CDR2: LGHNA, YNFKEQ. V trimming: 4 bases; J trimming: 4 bases; junction bases outside the gene matches: 7. As DNA, the CDR3 is TGTGCCAGCAGCCCTGGGGGGGACGCGTACAATGAGCAGTTCTTC. Translated, it gives CASSPGGDAYNEQFF.

This clonotype has more than one count but fewer than ten. This may come from a read error, since a much larger clone is one base off. This chain joins TRBV3-1 and TRBJ2-1; 14 bases map to TRBD2. Germline CDR1 and CDR2: LGHDT and YNNKEL (reference sequence). The CDR3 consists of 15 residues. V lost 4 bases, J lost 8 bases, and 4 bases stayed unmatched. CDR3 sequence (DNA): TGTGCCAGCAGCCCCGGGACTAGCGGGAGAGATGAGCAGTTCTTC. Its translation: CASSPGTSGRDEQFF.

The V call is TRBV7-3, the J call TRBJ2-6; no reliable D call. Trimming shortened V by 0 bases and J by 3 bases, and 9 bases separated the two germline ends. The CDR3 totals 16 residues. Germline V gives CDR1 SGHTA, CDR2 FQGTGA. The CDR3 nucleotides read TGTGCCAGCAGCTTAACGTATAGGGATGGGGCCAACGTCCTGACTTTC. Encoded protein: CASSLTYRDGANVLTF.

The chain carries TRBV6-6 and TRBJ1-1, with 9 positions matching TRBD1. J lost 1 base, V lost 7 bases, and 7 bases had no gene match. The CDR3 contains 15 residues. CDR1 is MNHNY and CDR2 is SVGAGI in the germline V gene (reference sequence). The CDR3 region has the DNA TGTGCCAGCAACCCGCCGGACAGGGGGAACACTGAAGCTTTCTTT. It translates to CASNPPDRGNTEAFF.

This clonotype was picked up many times. The rearrangement joins TRBV6-6 to TRBJ2-7; maybe TRBD2 (6 bases). The ends were cut back, 6 bases at V and 2 bases at J, with 11 bases in the middle. In germline, CDR1 is MNHNY, CDR2 SVGAGI (reference sequence). This CDR3 contains 13 residues. This CDR3 reads CASRGGSTYEQYF. The CDR3 DNA reads TGTGCCAGCAGGGGGGGTTCCACCTACGAGCAGTACTTC.

V is TRBV5-1 and J is TRBJ2-3; 10 nucleotides align to TRBD1. The CDR3 loop spans 15 amino acids. Per germline, CDR1 SGHRS and CDR2 YFSETQ. Losses at the gene ends were 4 bases for V and 5 bases for J; bases not matched to a gene: 7. CDR3 amino acids: CASSRDRGNRDTQYF. The CDR3 nucleotides are TGCGCCAGCAGCAGGGACAGGGGAAATCGAGATACGCAGTATTTT.

The chain uses TRBV2 and TRBJ1-2; D is possibly TRBD1 (5 bases). V dropped 11 bases and J dropped 1 base, with 17 bases sitting between them. The CDR3 sequence is 14 residues long. CDR1 is SNHLY, CDR2 FYNNEI, per germline. The DNA of the CDR3 is TGTGCCGCACAACCGGGACTTTGTAACTATGGCTACACCTTC. This sequence encodes CAAQPGLCNYGYTF.

This clonotype was seen only a few times. Its ends do not fully match the called genes, so a read error is possible. CDR3 DNA sequence: TGTGCCGGCAGTTACTCGAGGGGCAGCCGTGACGAGCAGTACTTC. This sequence encodes CAGSYSRGSRDEQYF. The chain recombines TRBV6-6 with TRBJ2-4; D is possibly TRBD1 or TRBD2 (5 bases each). The DNA end favors TRBJ2-7, so the J call may be wrong. The CDR3 spans 15 residues. CDR1 and CDR2 (germline): MNHNY, SVGAGI (reference sequence).

The CDR3 sequence: CASEKGGGNTEAFF. The CDR3 nucleotides read TGTGCCAGCGAAAAGGGGGGCGGGAACACTGAAGCTTTCTTT. The rearrangement joins TRBV28 to TRBJ1-1, with a weak D call TRBD1 (6 bases). CDR3 length: 14 amino acids. Germline CDR1 is MDHEN and CDR2 is SYDVKM. V was cut by 8 bases and J by 1 base, with 14 bases left in between.

This clonotype has only a few counts. The junction and the germline gene differ at one end; a read error may be behind it. This rearrangement joins TRBV6-5 to TRBJ1-2; TRBD1 matches 7 bases. The CDR3 is made up of 15 amino acids. The V gene's germline CDR1 is MNHEY and CDR2 SVGAGI. In nucleotides, the CDR3 is TGTGCCATCAGTTCAGAGGCGGAGGGGGCGGGAGGCTACACCTTC. The encoded protein is CAISSEAEGAGGYTF.

At least ten counts were recorded for this clonotype. The junction departs from germline at one end; a sequencing error may be responsible. The chain uses TRBV2 and TRBJ2-7; D gene ambiguous. The CDR3 runs 11 residues. CDR1 is SNHLY and CDR2 is FYNNEI in the germline V gene. The CDR3 DNA reads as TGCGCCAGCAGTGGGGAATACGAGCAGTACTTC. Its translation is CASSGEYEQYF.

The rearrangement uses TRBV5-4 and TRBJ2-5; D possibly corresponds to TRBD1 (5 bases). The CDR3 has 14 residues. Per the germline V gene, CDR1 is SGHNT and CDR2 is YYREEE (reference sequence). V was clipped by 5 bases and J by 2 bases, with 13 bases between them. CDR3: CASRSDSTQETQYF. The DNA of the CDR3 is TGTGCCAGCAGATCAGACAGCACTCAAGAGACCCAGTACTTC.

The CDR3: CASSSNIADTQYF. The CDR3 nucleotides read TGTGCCAGCAGTTCAAATATTGCAGATACGCAGTATTTT. The J gene is TRBJ2-3, the V gene TRBV12-3 or TRBV12-4; D is unclear. This CDR3 has 13 residues. V shed 4 bases and J shed 4 bases, with 9 bases lying between them.

This clonotype was counted between two and nine times. The chain recombines TRBV7-2 with TRBJ2-5; 10 bases match TRBD2. TRBJ2-7 explains the end of the DNA better; the J call may be wrong. Germline CDR1 and CDR2: SGHTA and FQGNSA. This CDR3 has 15 residues. The CDR3: CASTQSSGRRNEQYF. CDR3 DNA sequence: TGTGCCAGCACACAATCTAGCGGGAGAAGGAACGAGCAGTACTTC.

This clonotype has only a few counts. V gene TRBV7-2 combines with J gene TRBJ2-1; 15 bases match TRBD2. The CDR3 consists of 16 residues. Looked up from germline, CDR1 is SGHTA and CDR2 is FQGNSA. With V trimmed by 2 bases and J by 7 bases, 3 bases remained unmatched. The CDR3 loop reads CASSLFGTSGGNEQFF. The CDR3 region has the DNA TGTGCCAGCAGCTTATTCGGGACTAGCGGGGGGAATGAGCAGTTCTTC.

This clonotype occurred many times. This sequence joins TRBV30 and TRBJ1-5; possible D gene TRBD1, 6 bases. The CDR3 spans 13 residues. The V gene's germline CDR1 is GTSNPN and CDR2 SVGIG (reference sequence). Deletions cut 3 bases from V and 4 bases from J, with 10 bases between. CDR3 sequence reads: CAWRAGVNQPQHF. The CDR3 nucleotides read TGTGCCTGGAGGGCAGGGGTTAATCAGCCCCAGCATTTT.

The rearrangement links TRBV29-1 to TRBJ2-3; TRBD1 matches 7 bases. The CDR3 runs 14 residues. V lost 3 bases to trimming and J lost 5 bases; unmatched junction nucleotides: 8. The germline V gene encodes CDR1 SQVTM and CDR2 ANQGSEA. The CDR3 DNA follows: TGCAGCGTTGATTCAGGGGGTGTGAGAGATACGCAGTATTTT. It codes for CSVDSGGVRDTQYF.

This clonotype was detected many times. A read error may be the cause here, since a much bigger clone is one base away. This rearrangement joins TRBV10-2 to TRBJ2-6; D gene unclear. The CDR3 runs 14 residues. Germline CDR1 is WSHSY and CDR2 is SAAADI. The CDR3 protein is CASSERSWANVLTF. The CDR3 DNA reads as TGCGCCAGCAGTGAACGCTCTTGGGCCAACGTCCTGACTTTC.